This TCR beta chain was recorded in a study of beta chain features in type 1 diabetes (dated by TCRdb to the late 2010s). About the study as a whole: Mean age, gender distribution, total cell number and subset yield did not differ between patients and healthy donors. In the study, TCRB repertoires of sorted circulating CD4+ T cell subsets from recently diagnosed type 1 diabetes patients were compared with those of matched healthy donors. Whereas all 30 or so donors provided naive and central memory subsets, regulatory and stem cell-like memory subsets were isolated from just 8 patients and roughly eight healthy donors. A total of 85 million to 140 million sorted cells were examined across all samples, and the number of cells per subset was strongly correlated with RNA yield.

This clone was observed a few times. There is no known antigen for this receptor. No per-base quality is available; no much larger clone lies one base away. Study-level results and caveats: In all four CD4+ subsets, TCRB CDR3 length was moderately but significantly shorter in type 1 diabetes patients. The naive, central memory and regulatory TCRB repertoires appeared to resemble one another more closely among patients than among healthy donors. Sequencing cDNA rather than genomic DNA could over-represent highly expressing activated cells, although activation and CD3 levels did not differ between groups. Fewer insertions and more nucleotide deletions at VDJ recombination sites were observed in patients with type 1 diabetes, implying thymic rearrangement abnormalities. Shorter templates might be favored by PCR, yet because patient and control samples were amplified and corrected together, any such skew would affect both groups equally. Because small numbers of individuals were included in the HLA sub-analyses, any influence of HLA type on TCRB rearrangement was left unresolved.

Taken from the germline V gene (reference sequence), the CDR1 and CDR2 loops are SGHNT and YYREEE. The cysteine opens and the phenylalanine closes a CDR3 of 15 amino acids. Just CDR3 DNA is preserved here, 45 bases in frame from base 1. V is cut back by 4 bases and J by 1 base, with 4 bases in the junction unmatched. The High Capacity cDNA Reverse Transcription Kit was used to reverse transcribe all of the isolated RNA, meaning that expressed TCRB transcripts were what got sequenced. Naive, central memory and regulatory T cell samples underwent deep immunoSEQ sequencing, averaging roughly 3.5 million total reads per sample. Sorted cells were lysed in RLT buffer, and RNA was extracted using DNase-treated RNeasy Micro or Mini kits according to cell number. Each cell subset was processed on its own to prevent cross-contamination, while patient and healthy donor samples were processed together. Using the immunoSEQ multiplex PCR, TCRB sequences were amplified from cDNA into 87-bp fragments spanning the CDR3 region. Sequencing of the amplicons was done on the Illumina HiSeq platform. Regarding the original processing steps: PCR bias was computationally corrected using synthetic template baselines, reads within Hamming distance 2 were collapsed, and singletons that could not be merged were discarded. Reads were aligned to IMGT to assign V, D and J genes, CDR3 length, and insertions or deletions at six rearrangement sites. Within each subset, clonotype counts were normalized to the number of sorted cells before true diversity and Gini coefficients were calculated with the tcR R package. The overlap coefficient, calculated on TCRB nucleotide sequences, was used to measure repertoire sharing. Out-of-frame TCRB sequences from naive cells were analyzed as a proxy for the pre-selection repertoire. Here the immuneACCESS table is served through TCRdb, limited to in-frame sequences with V and J called. Missing clones are a known gap in these copies; in checked studies unresolved V genes cover under half, and the rest lacks a known reason. The D gene and trimming were derived from the DNA, and the V and J assignments and clone size from that table. The sample table holds 850,000 to 900,000 clones, of which roughly 15% were seen once. Jointly, the top ten make up roughly 0.025% of the sample.

From each donor, a single peripheral blood sample of around 120 mL on average was drawn into heparinised tubes. A BD FACSAria II and a panel including CD45RO, CCR7, CD25, CD127, CD95 and CD27 were used to sort naive, central memory, regulatory and stem cell-like memory CD4+ T cells. Every sorted population had a purity above 95%. PBMCs were isolated immediately by Lymphoprep density gradient centrifugation and stained directly without culture. So that batch effects would be minimized, each experiment stained and sorted samples in pairs, pairing one healthy donor with one patient. This clonotype was sampled from a young woman in good health. This chain joins TRBV5-4 to TRBJ1-1, with 10 junctional bases fitting TRBD1. The sequenced sample consisted of naive CD4+ T cells from blood. What the cell subset or site label conveys for this sample: true naive CD4+ T cells. The CDR3 protein: CASSKWDRGNTEAFF. The sequenced DNA is TGTGCCAGCAGCAAGTGGGACAGGGGGAACACTGAAGCTTTCTTT.